A single sample gave rise to the 30 T cell receptor beta chains below, sequenced in a study of blood T cells in healthy people across ages. A second PCR of roughly 7 to 11 cycles used a sample-barcoded 5' primer and a J-beta primer mix. TCRdb analysed the 5' RACE reads with MiXCR anew, one entry per CDR3 protein. The data hold almost 550,000 distinct CDR3 sequences, with less than 25% observed a single time. The data also belong to a second study, concerning T cells of mothers and their children.

Input material: blood. The receptors were gathered from a boy younger than 18 in good health.

Only one count was recorded for this clonotype. The germline gene is not matched at one end of the junction; a read error may be the cause. The rearrangement joins TRBV5-6 to TRBJ2-7; a possible D gene is TRBD2 (5 bases). Germline V gene lookup returns CDR1 SGHDT and CDR2 YYEEEE. This CDR3 has 17 amino acids. The CDR3: CASSLMVSPREDYDQYF. CDR3 nucleotides: TGTGCCAGCAGCTTGATGGTATCCCCTCGGGAAGACTACGACCAGTACTTC.

The genes are TRBV7-2 and TRBJ2-7, with D possibly being TRBD2 (6 bases). The germline CDR1 and CDR2 sequences are SGHTA and FQGNSA. The CDR3 spans 15 residues. The V end was cut by 0 bases, the J end by 2 bases, with 11 bases between. The CDR3 DNA follows: TGTGCCAGCAGCTTAGCGTGGGACTTCCCCTACGAGCAGTACTTC. Amino acids: CASSLAWDFPYEQYF.

This clonotype has only a few counts. This chain uses TRBV5-1 with TRBJ1-1; D remains unclear. V was pared by 4 bases and J by 2 bases, with 12 bases between. This CDR3 contains 14 residues. Germline CDR1 SGHRS, CDR2 YFSETQ. For the CDR3, the DNA is TGCGCCAGCAGCCCCCACACTGAAAACACTGAAGCTTTCTTT. Amino acids: CASSPHTENTEAFF.

V and J are TRBV5-1 and TRBJ2-7, with TRBD1 matching over 8 bases. V was pared by 3 bases and J by 2 bases, with 10 bases of the junction left unmatched. Germline lookup yields CDR1 SGHRS and CDR2 YFSETQ. This CDR3 region has 16 residues. The DNA for the CDR3 is TGCGCCAGCAGCTACGCGGGACAGGTAAATACCTACGAGCAGTACTTC. Its translation is CASSYAGQVNTYEQYF.

The genes are TRBV9 and TRBJ1-4; D gene ambiguous. Deletions cut 3 bases from V and 6 bases from J, with 12 bases between. The CDR3 totals 14 residues. CDR1 and CDR2 (germline): SGDLS, YYNGEE. This CDR3 reads CASSGREEYEKLFF. The CDR3 DNA reads TGTGCCAGCAGCGGGCGGGAAGAATATGAAAAACTGTTTTTT.

This clonotype was detected only a few times. One end of the junction is discordant with germline, which a read error may explain. The gene calls are TRBV7-8 and TRBJ1-2; D is uncertain. The germline V gene encodes CDR1 SGHVS and CDR2 FQNEAQ. The CDR3 length is 17 residues. CDR3 DNA sequence: TGTGCCTGCAGCTCTGAAGCGGGCCAATGGGCTAACTATGGCTACACCTTC. Translation: CACSSEAGQWANYGYTF. Combining the CDR3 with reference TRBV7-8 and TRBJ1-2 gives the whole variable domain GAGVSQSPRYKVAKRGQDVALRCDPISGHVSLFWYQQALGQGPEFLTYFQNEAQLDKSGLPSDRFFAERPEGSVSTLKIQRTQQEDSAVYLCACSSEAGQWANYGYTFGSGTRLTVV.

The V gene is TRBV7-2, the J gene TRBJ2-2, with 12 bases matching TRBD1. This CDR3 is 16 amino acids long. Germline V CDR1 and CDR2: SGHTA, FQGNSA. Unmatched junction bases numbered 9, after V lost 10 bases and J lost 3 bases. CDR3 sequence reads: CAINRDRGPYTGELFF. The DNA for the CDR3 is TGTGCCATCAACCGGGACAGGGGGCCGTACACCGGGGAGCTGTTTTTT.

At least ten counts were recorded for this clonotype. The rearrangement joins TRBV4-3 to TRBJ2-4, with TRBD1 identical over 7 bases. The CDR3 spans 16 residues. The ends lost 3 bases at V and 1 base at J; junction bases unmatched: 6. The germline CDR1 and CDR2 sequences are LGHNA and YSLEER. The CDR3: CASSQETGDAKNIQYF. The CDR3 DNA reads TGCGCCAGCAGCCAGGAAACAGGGGATGCCAAAAACATTCAGTACTTC.

This chain links TRBV7-9 with TRBJ1-5, with a tentative D call TRBD1 (6 bases). Germline-derived CDR1 and CDR2 are SEHNR and FQNEAQ (reference sequence). The CDR3 covers 13 residues. V was trimmed by 10 bases and J by 7 bases, leaving 17 bases between them. The CDR3 DNA is TGTGCCATCGACGGGGGCCGGCGGCAGCCCCAGCATTTT. Its translation is CAIDGGRRQPQHF.

V usage is TRBV7-2 and J usage is TRBJ2-1, with 11 nucleotides matching TRBD2. The J call may be mistaken, given a closer DNA end match to TRBJ2-7. Germline-derived CDR1 and CDR2 are SGHTA and FQGNSA. CDR3 length: 18 amino acids. The CDR3 DNA reads TGTGCCAGCAGCTTAATTCCCCCCTTAGCGGGGGGGCCCAACGAGCAGTACTTC. Its translation is CASSLIPPLAGGPNEQYF.

This clonotype showed up just a few times. J is TRBJ1-3 and V is TRBV9; D may be TRBD1 (5 bases). Trimming cost V 1 base and J 0 bases, with 11 bases left between them. Germline loops: CDR1 SGDLS, CDR2 YYNGEE. The CDR3 totals 16 residues. CDR3 region: CASSVTTGGSGNTIYF. The CDR3 DNA follows: TGTGCCAGCAGCGTAACAACAGGAGGCTCTGGAAACACCATATATTTT.

This clonotype was detected a few times. CDR3 nucleotides: TGCAGTGCTAGAGGGGAGCCCCCGAAAGTGATTGACACTGAAGCTTTCTTT. Encoded protein: CSARGEPPKVIDTEAFF. V usage is TRBV20-1 and J usage is TRBJ1-1; D unresolved. The CDR3 has 17 residues. The germline V and J ends were trimmed by 1 base and 3 bases, with 21 bases remaining between them. CDR1 is DFQATT and CDR2 is SNEGSKA in the germline V gene (reference sequence).

This clonotype was counted at least ten times. J is TRBJ2-4 and V is TRBV12-3 or TRBV12-4; weak D call: TRBD2 (6 bases). The CDR3 has 14 residues. Trimming shortened V by 8 bases and J by 0 bases, and 11 bases separated the two germline ends. The CDR3 bases are TGTGCCAGCGGTCTTAGCGGAGCCAAAAACATTCAGTACTTC. It is translated as CASGLSGAKNIQYF.

This clonotype was seen only a few times. V is TRBV7-3 and J is TRBJ2-5, with D perhaps matching TRBD2 (7 bases). Trimming left V 2 bases short and J 4 bases short, with 17 bases between. Per germline, CDR1 SGHTA and CDR2 FQGTGA. CDR3 length equals 16 residues. The CDR3 is CASSLGTNWGRETQYF. The CDR3 region has the DNA TGTGCCAGCAGCTTAGGGACTAACTGGGGGCGAGAGACCCAGTACTTC.

The CDR3: CASSLRTGSYNEQFF. CDR3 nucleotides: TGTGCCAGCAGTCTGAGGACTGGCTCCTACAATGAGCAGTTCTTC. The chain carries TRBV27 and TRBJ2-1; a weak D match, TRBD2 (5 bases). The V end lost 5 bases, the J end lost 0 bases, and 11 bases lay between the germline ends. This CDR3 is built from 15 residues. CDR1 is MNHEY and CDR2 is SMNVEV in the germline V gene (reference sequence).

J is TRBJ2-7 and V is TRBV4-1; D gene ambiguous. From germline, CDR1 is MGHRA and CDR2 YSYEKL. CDR3 length equals 13 residues. With 2 bases removed from V and 6 bases from J, the gap between germline ends came to 11 bases. The CDR3 loop is CASSQSLVGEQYF. The CDR3 DNA follows: TGCGCCAGCAGCCAAAGTCTGGTCGGCGAGCAGTACTTC.

As to this clonotype: A read error may produce the germline difference seen at one junction end. This chain links TRBV12-3 or TRBV12-4 with TRBJ1-2, with D possibly matching TRBD1 (6 bases). The CDR3 covers 15 residues. CDR3 sequence reads: CASRGGQMNVYGYTF. In nucleotides, the CDR3 is TGTGCCAGCAGGGGAGGACAGATGAATGTCTATGGCTACACATTC.

This clonotype turned up a few times. The rearrangement uses TRBV29-1 and TRBJ1-4, with 8 bases matching TRBD1. Germline CDR1 and CDR2: SQVTM and ANQGSEA. The CDR3 loop spans 14 amino acids. The J segment lost 5 bases and the V segment lost 7 bases, leaving 9 bases of the junction unmatched. The CDR3 sequence is CSASWTGKNEKLFF. CDR3 nucleotide sequence: TGCAGCGCATCCTGGACAGGGAAAAATGAAAAACTGTTTTTT.

This clonotype was detected a few times. The genes are TRBV3-1 and TRBJ1-4; 8 bases fit TRBD1. V shed 4 bases, J shed 7 bases, and the junction held 5 bases outside the gene matches. From germline, CDR1 is LGHDT and CDR2 YNNKEL (reference sequence). The CDR3 has 14 amino acids. This CDR3 reads CASSPTGVGEKLFF. CDR3 DNA: TGTGCCAGCAGCCCGACAGGGGTAGGTGAAAAACTGTTTTTT.

This clonotype has just one count. A clone one base away is much larger, so this may be a read error. This chain joins TRBV2 and TRBJ1-4, with TRBD1 as a possible D gene (6 bases). The germline CDR1 and CDR2 sequences are SNHLY and FYNNEI. This CDR3 has 15 residues. CDR3 protein: CVSRVHRVPNEKLFF. Here the CDR3 DNA reads TGTGTCAGCAGAGTCCACAGGGTACCTAATGAAAAACTGTTTTTT.

This clonotype was seen a few times. This sequence joins TRBV6-6 and TRBJ2-3; weak D call: TRBD1 (5 bases). CDR1 and CDR2 (germline): MNHNY, SVGAGI (reference sequence). Trimming removed 5 bases at V and 4 bases at J, with 10 bases between. There are 13 residues in the CDR3. CDR3 amino acids: CASSAGFPDTQYF. The CDR3 nucleotides are TGTGCCAGCAGTGCAGGGTTCCCAGATACGCAGTATTTT.

This clonotype has a handful of counts. This chain links TRBV27 with TRBJ2-1; 8 nucleotides match TRBD1. The trim removed 6 bases at V and 9 bases at J, leaving 10 bases unmatched. This CDR3 region has 14 residues. CDR1 and CDR2 from the germline V gene are MNHEY and SMNVEV (reference sequence). CDR3 in amino acids: CASSWGQAETEQFF. The CDR3 region has the DNA TGTGCCAGCAGCTGGGGACAGGCAGAAACTGAGCAGTTCTTC.

Details on this clonotype: Its ends do not fully match the called genes, so a read error is possible. V and J are TRBV7-2 and TRBJ2-1, with D possibly matching TRBD1 (5 bases). The CDR3 spans 16 residues. CDR1 is SGHTA, CDR2 FQGNSA, per germline. The CDR3 protein is CATSLAGSARRNEQFF. CDR3 bases: TGTGCCACCAGCTTAGCAGGGTCCGCCCGACGTAATGAGCAGTTCTTC.

The rearrangement links TRBV7-8 to TRBJ2-5; maybe TRBD2 (5 bases). V lost 8 bases and J 6 bases, leaving 16 bases between the germline ends. The germline gives CDR1 SGHVS, CDR2 FQNEAQ. The length of the CDR3 is 13 residues. The CDR3 loop is CASFGGLWQTQYF. The CDR3 coding sequence is TGTGCCAGCTTCGGCGGGTTATGGCAGACCCAGTACTTC.

This clonotype was recorded a few times. The CDR3 bases are TGCAGCGTTGAAGATCCCGAACATCTTGGGAACTACGAGCAGTACTTC. Its protein is CSVEDPEHLGNYEQYF. The chain is built from TRBV29-1 and TRBJ2-7; no reliable D call. Germline V gives CDR1 SQVTM, CDR2 ANQGSEA. Trimming pared 0 bases from V and 3 bases from J, leaving 18 bases between. This CDR3 region has 16 residues.

The chain combines TRBV4-3 with TRBJ2-7; D ambiguous. V was trimmed by 0 bases and J by 6 bases, leaving 15 bases between them. CDR1 is LGHNA and CDR2 is YSLEER in the germline V gene. The CDR3 has 15 amino acids. The CDR3 sequence: CASSQEPQDDGEQYF. The CDR3, as DNA: TGCGCCAGCAGCCAAGAGCCCCAGGATGATGGCGAGCAGTACTTC.

The gene calls are TRBV10-3 and TRBJ2-2; 9 bases fit TRBD1. Trimming took 9 bases from V and 3 from J; bases not matched to a gene: 2. The length of the CDR3 is 13 residues. Germline V gene lookup returns CDR1 ENHRY and CDR2 SYGVKD. CDR3 sequence (DNA): TGTGCCATACGGGACAGGGACACCGGGGAGCTGTTTTTT. This translates into CAIRDRDTGELFF.

In its sample, this clonotype was seen a few times. The chain links TRBV7-8 to TRBJ2-7; D is tentatively TRBD1 or TRBD2 (5 bases each). Per germline, CDR1 SGHVS and CDR2 FQNEAQ. This CDR3 comprises 15 residues. V lost 4 bases and J lost 10, with 23 bases in between. The CDR3: CASSSPQFGAASQYF. CDR3 in DNA: TGTGCCAGCAGCTCGCCCCAGTTCGGGGCTGCTTCACAGTACTTC.

This clonotype was seen only a few times. J is TRBJ1-4 and V is TRBV29-1; 10 bases map to TRBD1. After removal of 6 bases from V and 8 bases from J, the junction contained 9 bases not matched to a gene. The germline gives CDR1 SQVTM, CDR2 ANQGSEA. The CDR3 length is 14 residues. CDR3 DNA: TGCAGCGTCTCACCGGGACAGGGGTCGGAAAAACTGTTTTTT. This gives the protein CSVSPGQGSEKLFF.

This clonotype occurred a few times. The chain recombines TRBV6-1 with TRBJ2-6, with 10 nucleotides matching TRBD1. This CDR3 has 17 amino acids. With V trimmed by 6 bases and J by 0 bases, 5 bases remained unmatched. The germline gives CDR1 MNHNS, CDR2 SASEGT. CDR3 residues: CASRPGQGNSGANVLTF. The CDR3 nucleotides are TGTGCCAGCAGGCCGGGACAGGGGAACTCTGGGGCCAACGTCCTGACTTTC.